In its sample, the clone carrying this T cell receptor beta chain was seen a few times. These data come from a study of patients and donors after allogeneic stem cell transplantation. TCRdb analysed the RT-PCR reads with MiXCR anew, one entry per CDR3 protein. The sample shows 390,000 or so distinct CDR3 sequences, 15% to 20% of them seen only once. The CDR3 totals 14 residues. V was cut by 10 bases and J by 3 bases, with 15 bases left in between. Germline values: CDR1 SNHLY, CDR2 FYNNEI. Sequencing was done on a sample of blood, either unsorted or a sorted T cell fraction (not recorded which). The origin of this receptor is a human donor who was either an allogeneic HSCT recipient or a stem cell or donor lymphocyte infusion donor (not recorded which). It is not recorded whose cells these are; they may come from a transplant donor. The V gene is TRBV2, the J gene TRBJ2-2, with a possible D match to TRBD2 (6 bases). CDR3 protein: CATMAGRHTGELFF. The CDR3 DNA is TGTGCCACCATGGCGGGAAGGCACACCGGGGAGCTGTTTTTT.